Below, one T cell receptor beta chain is given with its context. The antigen is undetermined. Survey-level resolution applied to immunoSEQ assay v3.0. Assay used: immunoSEQ multiplex PCR; TCRdb lists only in-frame clones, some missing. Among around 16,000 clones listed, approximately 87% were seen once. From germline, CDR1 is SGHRS and CDR2 YFSETQ. V dropped 3 bases and J dropped 4 bases, with 22 bases sitting between them. The CDR3 consists of 17 residues. All participants with HIV were treated in the United States. This record comes from a study of long-term antiretroviral therapy in people with HIV. Study in general: Specimens dating back about a decade before the 2015 immediate-ART recommendation are the oldest included. Study-level results: Diversity remained lower than transplant donor controls, even though it increased after ART. The study collected blood between about 2003 and 2017, possibly under older ART regimens.

The rearrangement links TRBV5-1 to TRBJ2-5; tentatively, D is TRBD2 (6 bases). Sequenced material: unsorted PBMCs, taken 0.7 years before starting antiretroviral therapy. The sequence came from a man between 45 and 60 years old with HIV. CDR3 sequence (DNA): TGCGCCAGCAGCTCGTCCGGGAGTATTCAAGGCGCAGAGACCCAGTACTTC. Protein sequence: CASSSSGSIQGAETQYF.